A selection of T cell receptor beta chains follows, all from one sample in a study of blood T cell repertoires in COVID-19. Profiled with immunoSEQ multiplex PCR; TCRdb holds only in-frame clones, not every one. In the table there are some 120,000 clones, around four fifths of which are singletons. Sequenced sample: PBMCs or T cells enriched from blood (not recorded which). Receptors originate from a young man who had recovered from COVID-19. CDR3s include the opening cysteine and the closing phenylalanine or tryptophan. D genes are given only for firm matches. The size of a clone is reported for some rows only, either as once, few or many, or as a class for expanded clones.

D	size	V	J	length	DNA	CDR3
.	.	TRBV29-1	TRBJ2-1	14	TGCAGCGGGGGCGAGGGCTGGGCCTACAATGAGCAGTTCTTC	CSGGEGWAYNEQFF
TRBD2	.	TRBV5-4	TRBJ2-7	15	TGTGCCAGCAGCCACGCGGTGGGAGGGCCAGACGAGCAGTACTTC	CASSHAVGGPDEQYF
.	.	TRBV6-4	TRBJ2-5	13	TGTGCCAGCAGTGCAGGGCCCCAAGAGACCCAGTACTTC	CASSAGPQETQYF
TRBD2	.	TRBV6-5	TRBJ2-7	15	TGTGCCAGCAGTTGGGGGGAGGGGATAGGAGGCGAGCAGTACTTC	CASSWGEGIGGEQYF
.	.	TRBV7-9	TRBJ1-3	14	TGTGCCAGCAGCTTAAGTAGCTCTGGAAACACCATATATTTT	CASSLSSSGNTIYF
TRBD1	.	TRBV5-1	TRBJ1-4	14	TGCGCCAGCAGCACGGGACAGGGAAATGAAAAACTGTTTTTT	CASSTGQGNEKLFF
.	.	TRBV2	TRBJ2-1	15	TGTGCCAGCATCCCTGCGGGCTCGACAAGAAATGAGCAGTTCTTC	CASIPAGSTRNEQFF
TRBD2	.	TRBV5-1	TRBJ2-5	14	TGCGCCAGCAGTGCGGGGGGACTTGAAGAGACCCAGTACTTC	CASSAGGLEETQYF
.	.	TRBV27	TRBJ1-2	16	TGTGCCAGCAGTTTTGCTCAGACTCATACCTACTATGGCTACACCTTC	CASSFAQTHTYYGYTF
.	.	TRBV5-4	TRBJ2-3	16	TGTGCCAGCAGCTATCCAGGCGCCTCCAGCACAGATACGCAGTATTTT	CASSYPGASSTDTQYF
TRBD1	.	TRBV6-5	TRBJ2-7	14	TGTGCCAGCAGTCCAACAGGGGAGACCAACGAGCAGTACTTC	CASSPTGETNEQYF
TRBD1	.	TRBV5-1	TRBJ2-2	15	TGCGCCAGCAGCTTCGGGACAGGGTGGACCGGGGAGCTGTTTTTT	CASSFGTGWTGELFF
.	.	TRBV10-2	TRBJ1-1	13	TGCGCCAGCAGTGAGGCGGGAGTCACTGAAGCTTTCTTT	CASSEAGVTEAFF
.	.	TRBV19	TRBJ1-1	16	TGTGCCAGTAGTATTACGGTGTCGGCACGGGGCACTGAAGCTTTCTTT	CASSITVSARGTEAFF
.	.	TRBV4-1	TRBJ2-6	14	TGCGCCAGCAGCCCCAGCTCTGGGGCCAACGTCCTGACTTTC	CASSPSSGANVLTF
TRBD1	.	TRBV19	TRBJ2-7	14	TGTGCCAGTAGTAGGGACAGGGGGCCCAACGAGCAGTACTTC	CASSRDRGPNEQYF
TRBD1	.	TRBV5-5	TRBJ2-1	16	TGTGCCAGCAGCGCATGGACAGGGGCCCCCTACAATGAGCAGTTCTTC	CASSAWTGAPYNEQFF
.	few	TRBV19	TRBJ1-1	13	TGTGCCAGTAGTATAGTATGGAGCTCTGAAGCTTTCTTT	CASSIVWSSEAFF
.	.	TRBV5-1	TRBJ2-7	15	TGCGCCAGCAGTTCCTCCGGGACACCCTCCTACGAGCAGTACTTC	CASSSSGTPSYEQYF
.	.	TRBV27	TRBJ1-5	14	TGTGCCAGCAGTTCCCGACAGCTCAATCAGCCCCAGCATTTT	CASSSRQLNQPQHF
TRBD1	.	TRBV19	TRBJ1-2	14	TGTGCCAGTAGTCCGGACAGGGACATCTATGGCTACACCTTC	CASSPDRDIYGYTF
.	.	TRBV5-6	TRBJ2-3	13	TGTGCCAGCAGCCGCGGGGACACAGATACGCAGTATTTT	CASSRGDTDTQYF
.	.	TRBV6-2/TRBV6-3	TRBJ1-5	15	TGTGCCAGCAGTTACGGCGCAGGGGTTGGACAGCCCCAGCATTTT	CASSYGAGVGQPQHF
TRBD2	.	TRBV12-3/TRBV12-4	TRBJ2-5	13	TGTGCCAGCAGTTTACGGGGGGGAGAGACCCAGTACTTC	CASSLRGGETQYF
.	.	TRBV18	TRBJ2-5	14	TGTGCCAGCTCGACGGACAGAAAACAAGAGACCCAGTACTTC	CASSTDRKQETQYF
.	.	TRBV5-1	TRBJ1-1	16	TGCGCCAGCAGCTTGGAATCGGCGGGAGGGGGCACTGAAGCTTTCTTT	CASSLESAGGGTEAFF